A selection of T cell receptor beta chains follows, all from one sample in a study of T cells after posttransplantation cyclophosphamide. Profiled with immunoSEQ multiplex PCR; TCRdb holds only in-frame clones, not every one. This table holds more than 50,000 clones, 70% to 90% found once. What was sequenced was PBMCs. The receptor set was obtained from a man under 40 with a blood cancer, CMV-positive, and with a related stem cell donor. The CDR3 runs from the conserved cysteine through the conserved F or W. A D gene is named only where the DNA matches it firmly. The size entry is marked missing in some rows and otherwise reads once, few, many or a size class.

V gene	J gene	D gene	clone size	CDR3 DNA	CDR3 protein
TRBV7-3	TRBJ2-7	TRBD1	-	TGTGCCAGCAGCGGAGGGGGACAGGGTGGATACGAGCAGTACTTC	CASSGGGQGGYEQYF
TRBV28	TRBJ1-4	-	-	TGTGCCAGCAGTCCCACGGGGATAACTAATGAAAAACTGTTTTTT	CASSPTGITNEKLFF
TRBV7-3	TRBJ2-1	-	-	TGTGCCAGCAGCTTAACGGGGACATACTACAATGAGCAGTTCTTC	CASSLTGTYYNEQFF
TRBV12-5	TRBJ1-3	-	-	TGTGCTAGTGGTTTGGTACGAGGATGGAACACCATATATTTT	CASGLVRGWNTIYF
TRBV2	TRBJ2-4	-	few	TGTGCCAGCGGAGCAAAAAACATTCAGTACTTC	CASGAKNIQYF
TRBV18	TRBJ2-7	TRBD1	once	TGTGCCAGCTCACCGTCGGGACAGAAGAGCTACGAGCAGTACTTC	CASSPSGQKSYEQYF
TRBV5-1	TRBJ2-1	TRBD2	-	TGCGCCAGCAGCCCCGGACTAGATGTCAATGAGCAGTTCTTC	CASSPGLDVNEQFF
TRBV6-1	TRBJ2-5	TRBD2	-	TGTGCCAGCAGTGGGGGACTAGCGGGAGGGAAGACCCAGTACTTC	CASSGGLAGGKTQYF
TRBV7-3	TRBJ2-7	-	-	TGTGCCAGCAGTCAAGAGGGCTCCTCCTACGAGCAGTACTTC	CASSQEGSSYEQYF
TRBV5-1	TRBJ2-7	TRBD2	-	TGCGCCAGCAGCTTGGCCGAGACTAGCGGGGACGAGCAGTACTTC	CASSLAETSGDEQYF
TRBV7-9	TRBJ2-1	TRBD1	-	TGTGCCAGCAGCTTTGTGACAGGGAATGAGCAGTTCTTC	CASSFVTGNEQFF
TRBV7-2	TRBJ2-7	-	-	TGTGCCAGCAGCTTAACCCCAGTGGTTCCCTACGAGCAGTACTTC	CASSLTPVVPYEQYF
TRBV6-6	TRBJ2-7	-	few	TGTGCCAGCAAAGGGTCGGGGACATACACCTACGAGCAGTACTTC	CASKGSGTYTYEQYF
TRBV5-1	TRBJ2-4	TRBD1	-	TGCGCCAGCAGCCCGGGGACAGGGAAAAACATTCAGTACTTC	CASSPGTGKNIQYF
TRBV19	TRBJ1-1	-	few	TGTGCCAGTAGTATAATGGCAGGGCAGAACACTGAAGCTTTCTTT	CASSIMAGQNTEAFF
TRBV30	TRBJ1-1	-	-	TGTGCCTGGAACCTGAGACAGGTGGGCACTGAAGCTTTCTTT	CAWNLRQVGTEAFF
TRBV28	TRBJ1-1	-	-	TGTGCCAGCAGTTTGCGACTGAACATGAACACTGAAGCTTTCTTT	CASSLRLNMNTEAFF
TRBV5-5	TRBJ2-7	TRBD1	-	TGTGCCAGCAGCCGGGGTGGACAGGGCTCCTACGAGCAGTACTTC	CASSRGGQGSYEQYF
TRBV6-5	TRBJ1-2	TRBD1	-	TGTGCCAGCAGTTACTCGTTAACAGGGGAGGACTATGGCTACACCTTC	CASSYSLTGEDYGYTF
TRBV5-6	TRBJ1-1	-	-	TGTGCCAGCAGCTTGTGGGCGGGAGGGGATGAAGCTTTCTTT	CASSLWAGGDEAFF
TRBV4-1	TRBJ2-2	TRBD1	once	TGCGCCAGCAGCCAAGCCGTGGGACAGGTCACCGGGGAGCTGTTTTTT	CASSQAVGQVTGELFF
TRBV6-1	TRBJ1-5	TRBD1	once	TGTGCCAGCAGTGAAGACAGGGGTCAGCCCCAGCATTTT	CASSEDRGQPQHF
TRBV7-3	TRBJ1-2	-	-	TGTGCCAGCAGCGCCGGGACACCGTATGGCTACACCTTC	CASSAGTPYGYTF
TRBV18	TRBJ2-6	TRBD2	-	TGTGCCAACTCCTGGACTAGCGGGAGCTCTGGGGCCAACGTCCTGACTTTC	CANSWTSGSSGANVLTF
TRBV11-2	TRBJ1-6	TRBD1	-	TGTGCCAGCAGCTTAATAGGGCAGGGGGCTAATTCACCCCTCCACTTT	CASSLIGQGANSPLHF
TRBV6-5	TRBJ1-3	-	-	TGTGCCAGCAGTTACGCCGACAGACCCTCTGGAAACACCATATATTTT	CASSYADRPSGNTIYF
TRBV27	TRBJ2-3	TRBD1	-	TGTGCCAGCAGTTACCTCGTGACAGGGGAGTCTCATACGCAGTATTTT	CASSYLVTGESHTQYF
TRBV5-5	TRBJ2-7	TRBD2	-	TGTGCCAGCAGCCCTAATAGACTAGCGGGAGACTACGAGCAGTACTTC	CASSPNRLAGDYEQYF
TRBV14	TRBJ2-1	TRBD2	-	TGTGCCAGCAGCCAAGATACAAAATGGAGCGGGAGGGAGGCGTACAATGAGCAGTTCTTC	CASSQDTKWSGREAYNEQFF
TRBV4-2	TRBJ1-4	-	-	TGTGCCAGCAGCCAAGCGACAGGTAGTAATGAAAAACTGTTTTTT	CASSQATGSNEKLFF
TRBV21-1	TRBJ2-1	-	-	TGTGCCAGCAGCAAAGTAGGGGGCCCTCTCTCCTACAATGAGCAGTTCTTC	CASSKVGGPLSYNEQFF
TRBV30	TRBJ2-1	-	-	TGTGCCTGGAGTATACCCCAGAATGAGCAGTTCTTC	CAWSIPQNEQFF
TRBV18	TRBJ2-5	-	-	TGTGCCAGCTCACCCCGAACAATGGAGACCCAGTACTTC	CASSPRTMETQYF
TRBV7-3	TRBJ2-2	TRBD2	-	TGTGCCAGCAGCCTTGGACTAGCGGGAGGGCCAGGGGAGCTGTTTTTT	CASSLGLAGGPGELFF
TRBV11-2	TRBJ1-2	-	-	TGTGCCAGCAGCTTAGAGGTGGCTGGTGGCTACACCTTC	CASSLEVAGGYTF
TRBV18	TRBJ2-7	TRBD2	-	TGTGCCAGCTCACCGGGCGGGAGCCCGTACGAGCAGTACTTC	CASSPGGSPYEQYF
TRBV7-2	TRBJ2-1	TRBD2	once	TGTGCCAGCAGGACTAGCGGGAGGAACAATGAGCAGTTCTTC	CASRTSGRNNEQFF
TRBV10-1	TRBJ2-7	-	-	TGCGCCAGCAGTGAGACGAGAGTGACCTACGAGCAGTACTTC	CASSETRVTYEQYF
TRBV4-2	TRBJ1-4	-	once	TGTGCCAGCAGCCAAGCCGTTCAGGGAACTAATGAAAAACTGTTTTTT	CASSQAVQGTNEKLFF
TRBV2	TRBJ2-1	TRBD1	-	TGTGCCAGCAATAGACAGGGCAATGAGCAGTTCTTC	CASNRQGNEQFF
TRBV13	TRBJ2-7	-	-	TGTGCCAGCAGCTTAGAGTTCGGGAGAGATTCCTACGAGCAGTACTTC	CASSLEFGRDSYEQYF
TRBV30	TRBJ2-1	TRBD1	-	TGTGCCTGGAGCGCCGGGACAGTGACCTACAATGAGCAGTTCTTC	CAWSAGTVTYNEQFF
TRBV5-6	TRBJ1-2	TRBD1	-	TGTGCCAGCATCGGCAGGGGGATCACCTATGGCTACACCTTC	CASIGRGITYGYTF
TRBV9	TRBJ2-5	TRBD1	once	TGTGCCAGCAGCTCTTGGGGGGACAGGGGGGAGACCCAGTACTTC	CASSSWGDRGETQYF
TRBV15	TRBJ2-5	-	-	TGTGCCACCAGCGCTGTACAGATCCAAGAGACCCAGTACTTC	CATSAVQIQETQYF
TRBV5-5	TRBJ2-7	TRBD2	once	TGTGCCAGCAGCTTGGGGCCGGGAGGGCCGGTTAGGGGCTACGAGCAGTACTTC	CASSLGPGGPVRGYEQYF
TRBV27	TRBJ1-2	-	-	TGTGCCAGCAAATTCCGAAAAGGAGGTGAGGGCTACACCTTC	CASKFRKGGEGYTF
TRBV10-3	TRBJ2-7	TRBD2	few	TGTGCCATCACTGGGACTAGCGGACGGGGTGAGCAGTACTTC	CAITGTSGRGEQYF
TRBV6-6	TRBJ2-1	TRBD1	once	TGTGCCAGCAGTGCCCCGGGACAGGGAGGAAGCAATGAGCAGTTCTTC	CASSAPGQGGSNEQFF
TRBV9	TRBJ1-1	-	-	TGTGCCAGCAGCGTAGGGGAGGACACTGAAGCTTTCTTT	CASSVGEDTEAFF